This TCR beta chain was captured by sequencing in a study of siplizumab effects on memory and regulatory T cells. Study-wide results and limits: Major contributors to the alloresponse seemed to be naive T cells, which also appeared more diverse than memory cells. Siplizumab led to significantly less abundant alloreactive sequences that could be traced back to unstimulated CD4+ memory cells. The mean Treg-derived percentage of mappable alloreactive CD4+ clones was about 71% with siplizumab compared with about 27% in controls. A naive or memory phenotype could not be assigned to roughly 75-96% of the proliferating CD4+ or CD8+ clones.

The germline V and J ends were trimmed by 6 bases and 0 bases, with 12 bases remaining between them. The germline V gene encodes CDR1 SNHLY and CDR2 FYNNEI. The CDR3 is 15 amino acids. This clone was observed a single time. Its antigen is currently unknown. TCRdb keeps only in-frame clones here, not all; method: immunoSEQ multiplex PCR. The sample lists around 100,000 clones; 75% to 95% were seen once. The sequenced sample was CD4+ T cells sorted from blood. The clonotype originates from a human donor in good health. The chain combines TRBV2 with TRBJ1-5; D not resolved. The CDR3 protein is CASSPTQYSNQPQHF. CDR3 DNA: TGTGCCAGCAGCCCGACACAGTATAGCAATCAGCCCCAGCATTTT. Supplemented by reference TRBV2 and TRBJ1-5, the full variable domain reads EPEVTQTPSHQVTQMGQEVILRCVPISNHLYFYWYRQILGQKVEFLVSFYNNEISEKSEIFDDQFSVERPDGSNFTLKIRSTKLEDSAMYFCASSPTQYSNQPQHFGDGTRLSIL.